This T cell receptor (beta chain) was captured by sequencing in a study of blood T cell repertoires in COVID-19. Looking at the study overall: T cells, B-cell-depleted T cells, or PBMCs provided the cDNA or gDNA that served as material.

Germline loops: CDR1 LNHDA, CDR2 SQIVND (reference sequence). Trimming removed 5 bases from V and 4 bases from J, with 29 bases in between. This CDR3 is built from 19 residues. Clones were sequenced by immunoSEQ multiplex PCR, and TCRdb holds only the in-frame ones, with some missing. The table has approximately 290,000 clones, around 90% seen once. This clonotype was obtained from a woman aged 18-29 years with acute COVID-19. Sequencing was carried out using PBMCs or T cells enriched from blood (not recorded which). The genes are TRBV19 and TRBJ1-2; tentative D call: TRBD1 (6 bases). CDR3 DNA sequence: TGTGCCAGTAGTGAGATAGCCCGGACAGCCTCTCCCAACCCCTATGGCTACACCTTC. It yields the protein CASSEIARTASPNPYGYTF.